Listed here is a single T cell receptor (beta chain). The antigen remains undetermined. This record comes from a study of cytomegalovirus exposure and HLA in healthy donors. A multiplex PCR was run with 60 Vbeta primers and 13 Jbeta primers. Original handling: A later analysis counted around 80 million unique TCR beta chains, some 12 million shared. The protocol was immunoSEQ multiplex PCR, while the TCRdb copy is restricted to in-frame clones and leaves out a portion. V and J calls and clone size are copied from that table; D and trimming were computed from the DNA. The sample contains over 150,000 clones, 80% to 90% of which appear only once. Trimming stripped 1 base from V and 1 base from J, with 10 bases between. The V gene's germline CDR1 is SGHTA and CDR2 FQGNSA. CDR3 length: 15 residues. Overall study results and limits: Confirmation was obtained in vitro that a few CMV-associated chains are specific for CMV antigens.

The receptor was isolated from a woman in her 30s in good health and CMV-seropositive. The sequenced sample consisted of PBMCs. V gene TRBV7-2 combines with J gene TRBJ1-1; TRBD1 is a possible D gene (5 bases). The CDR3 nucleotides are TGTGCCAGCAGCTTAGGATGGACAAGGAACACTGAAGCTTTCTTT. Translating it yields CASSLGWTRNTEAFF.